The 8 T cell receptor beta chains in this list originate from one sample, sequenced in a study of T cell changes during pregnancy in multiple sclerosis. The assay was immunoSEQ multiplex PCR, and TCRdb's table has in-frame clones only and misses some. The data contain under 55,000 clones, around 93% of them singletons. The specimen was peripheral blood, collected in the second trimester of pregnancy. The receptors here all came from a female donor with multiple sclerosis, enrolled in a pregnancy study.

The chain combines TRBV9 with TRBJ2-7; no clear D gene. CDR3 length equals 13 residues. Trimming cost V 0 bases and J 7 bases, with 11 bases left between them. Germline V lookup: CDR1 SGDLS, CDR2 YYNGEE. CDR3 DNA sequence: TGTGCCAGCAGCGTAGGAGGCAGTCGGGAGCAGTACTTC. Translating gives CASSVGGSREQYF.

V is TRBV19 and J is TRBJ1-1, with D possibly matching TRBD1 (6 bases). The CDR3 consists of 13 residues. Trimming took 3 bases from V and 3 from J, leaving 8 bases between them. The germline CDR1 and CDR2 sequences are LNHDA and SQIVND (reference sequence). CDR3 sequence: CASSIYRDTEAFF. In DNA form, the CDR3 reads TGTGCCAGTAGTATTTACAGGGACACTGAAGCTTTCTTT. Based on the CDR3 plus reference TRBV19 and TRBJ1-1, the full variable domain is DGGITQSPKYLFRKEGQNVTLSCEQNLNHDAMYWYRQDPGQGLRLIYYSQIVNDFQKGDIAEGYSVSREKKESFPLTVTSAQKNPTAFYLCASSIYRDTEAFFGQGTRLTVV.

The CDR3 spells CASSLFTSGTGEQYF. CDR3 DNA sequence: TGTGCCAGCAGTTTATTTACTAGCGGTACGGGCGAGCAGTACTTC. The rearrangement links TRBV27 to TRBJ2-7; TRBD2 agrees at 8 bases. J gave up 6 bases and V 1 base, and 8 bases lay outside the gene matches. Looked up from germline, CDR1 is MNHEY and CDR2 is SMNVEV (reference sequence). The CDR3 runs 15 residues.

V is TRBV7-2 and J is TRBJ2-7, with D possibly TRBD2 on 6 matching bases. With 1 base removed from V and 3 bases from J, the gap between germline ends came to 13 bases. The germline CDR1 and CDR2 sequences are SGHTA and FQGNSA. This CDR3 is built from 15 residues. As DNA, the CDR3 is TGTGCCAGCAGCTTAGGACGTGGCGGGAACTACGAGCAGTACTTC. Its protein is CASSLGRGGNYEQYF.

The chain has TRBV19 and TRBJ1-4; D perhaps matches TRBD1 (6 bases). The CDR3 length is 15 residues. CDR1 and CDR2 from the germline V gene are LNHDA and SQIVND (reference sequence). With 5 bases removed from V and 8 bases from J, the gap between germline ends came to 18 bases. CDR3 DNA: TGTGCCAGTAGTTCCCAGGCGGGGGCGCGAGAAAAACTGTTTTTT. Translation gives CASSSQAGAREKLFF.

The CDR3 DNA reads as TGTGCCAGCAGTTTGGGGACAGGGAATAATCAGCCCCAGCATTTT. Its translation: CASSLGTGNNQPQHF. This chain connects TRBV7-9 to TRBJ1-5; 9 positions match TRBD1. Germline CDR1 is SEHNR and CDR2 is FQNEAQ (reference sequence). The CDR3 sequence is 15 residues long. V gave up 6 bases and J gave up 4 bases; unmatched junction bases: 7. Based on the CDR3 plus reference TRBV7-9 and TRBJ1-5, the full variable domain is DTGVSQNPRHKITKRGQNVTFRCDPISEHNRLYWYRQTLGQGPEFLTYFQNEAQLEKSRLLSDRFSAERPKGSFSTLEIQRTEQGDSAMYLCASSLGTGNNQPQHFGDGTRLSIL.

This chain connects TRBV6-5 to TRBJ1-2; 8 positions agree with TRBD1. Trimming cost V 2 bases and J 5 bases; bases outside gene matches: 7. CDR3 length equals 15 residues. Germline loops: CDR1 MNHEY, CDR2 SVGAGI. The CDR3 sequence is CASSYGRGRGYGYTF. CDR3 nucleotide sequence: TGTGCCAGCAGTTACGGCAGGGGGCGAGGGTATGGCTACACCTTC.

The CDR3 protein is CASSLSSGRAYEQFF. CDR3 in DNA: TGTGCCAGCAGCTTAAGTAGCGGGAGGGCCTATGAGCAGTTCTTC. The V and J genes are TRBV7-9 and TRBJ2-1; 11 nucleotides agree with TRBD2. Germline loops: CDR1 SEHNR, CDR2 FQNEAQ (reference sequence). The CDR3 has 15 amino acids. Trimming removed 2 bases from V and 8 bases from J; junction bases left unmatched: 5.